This T cell receptor beta chain is drawn from a study of blood T cell repertoires in COVID-19. About the research overall: Both acute and convalescent COVID-19 samples were obtained from the United States, Italy and Spain. Nucleic acid was either cDNA or gDNA, and it came from T cells, B-cell-depleted T cells, or PBMCs.

Seattle researchers signed up patients amid active infection and tracked them longitudinally. The CDR3 runs 14 residues. V was pared by 4 bases and J by 4 bases, with 6 bases of the junction left unmatched. From germline, CDR1 is SGHNT and CDR2 YYREEE (reference sequence). Produced via immunoSEQ multiplex PCR; TCRdb's table is partial and in-frame only. The profile shows hundreds of thousands of clones, 81% of them singletons. The source of this sequence is a woman over 75 with COVID-19, enrolled during active disease. The rearrangement uses TRBV5-4 and TRBJ2-5; the match to TRBD2 covers 8 bases. The sequencing sample was made of peripheral blood. Here the CDR3 reads CASSGGGFRETQYF. The CDR3 DNA sequence: TGTGCCAGCAGCGGCGGGGGGTTCCGAGAGACCCAGTACTTC.